This T cell receptor (beta chain) was retrieved from a study of T-cell memory formation after mild COVID-19 (dated by TCRdb to about 2021). For the wider study: TCR sequence clusters from the two donors were found to be largely donor specific. In two donors, T-cell clones that expanded and contracted after mild COVID-19 were followed by sequencing TCRalpha and TCRbeta repertoires longitudinally. Two young, previously healthy adult volunteers, one female and one male, were included in the cohort. Study-wide conclusions, independent of this receptor: The study included only two mild cases, and larger cohorts that include severe cases with pre-infection samples were judged to be necessary. From day 15 to 85, contracting clones showed balanced CD4/CD8 phenotypes, whereas a second wave of clones that expanded from day 15 to 37 leaned towards CD4+. Contracting CD4+ clones were found mainly in CM and EM memory subsets, while CD8+ clones were enriched in EMRA. Some responding clones were found in pre-infection memory, which suggests that pre-existing cross-reactive memory T cells took part in the SARS-CoV-2 response. Whether the second-wave clones peaking on day 37 were SARS-CoV-2 specific was not confirmed.

Ficoll-Paque density gradient centrifugation was the method used to isolate PBMCs. This clonotype was counted ten times or more. The specificity of this receptor is unknown. No base quality information exists; no much larger clone differs at one position. The sample was run on an Illumina NovaSeq 6000. Using 5'RACE with constant-segment primers, TCRalpha and TCRbeta cDNA libraries were constructed, with sample barcodes and unique molecular identifiers added in the process. Trizol reagent was used to extract RNA from every sample. Library amplification was performed in two PCR steps, and a second sample barcode and Illumina TruSeq adapters were introduced in the second step. Sequencing of the libraries was done on an Illumina NovaSeq, producing 2 x 150 bp paired-end reads. Per the source publication's procedure: Demultiplexing of reads and collapsing into UMI-guided consensus sequences were performed with migec v1.2.7. Using mixcr v2.1.11, UMI consensuses were aligned to TRA and TRB V and J templates and then assembled into clonotypes. A clonotype was counted as expanded or contracted only if both edgeR and NoisET called the change significant, with noise models trained on biological replicates. For edgeR calls, the cutoffs were a false discovery rate-adjusted p below 0.01 and a log2 fold-change threshold of 1. As an exploratory analysis of dynamics, max-normalized trajectories of the 1000 most abundant clonotypes were examined with PCA combined with hierarchical clustering. Each responding clone was given a CD4 or CD8 phenotype based on the CD4+ and CD8+ repertoires, which had been sequenced separately. Clones were called with MiXCR by TCRdb after fastp trimmed the public reads at Q25, and only in-frame beta chains were retained. Rows with one shared CDR3 protein collapse into an entry with the most common genes and DNA. The authors' filters were not applied to this entry. The sample profile shows about 560,000 distinct CDR3 sequences; approximately 15% of them were found once. In total, the top ten clones hold less than 10% of the sample.

CDR1 LGHNA and CDR2 YNFKEQ are derived from the germline V gene. The CDR3 goes from the cysteine to the phenylalanine over 14 residues. Only the CDR3 part of the read is kept: 42 bases, read in frame from the first base. V was cut back by 1 base and J by 5 bases, leaving a gap of 9 bases between them. The receptor chain draws on TRBV4-2 and TRBJ2-1; the D gene cannot be resolved reliably. Material: PBMCs or a T cell subset sorted from them (not recorded which). The sequence was obtained from an adult woman who had mild COVID-19 (a few samples of this study predate the infection). The sample titles of this study are shuffled in the database, so cell type and time point are left out; the donor was told from shared clones. The CDR3 loop reads CASSQGQADNEQFF. The bases are TGTGCCAGCAGCCAAGGGCAGGCCGACAATGAGCAGTTCTTC.